The subject of this entry is one T cell receptor beta chain. Its antigen remains unidentified. The data derive from a study of response to subunit inactivated influenza vaccine. Study-level points and caveats: New T cells are recruited in small numbers by each seasonal influenza vaccination, according to the authors' suggestion.

Trimming shortened V by 4 bases and J by 7 bases, and 7 bases separated the two germline ends. CDR1 is GTSNPN, CDR2 SVGIG, per germline (reference sequence). This CDR3 is built from 11 residues. In TCRdb, the RT-PCR reads were re-called with MiXCR into one record per CDR3 protein. The sample lists roughly 190,000 distinct CDR3 sequences, around an eighth occurring once. The material was CD8+ T cells sorted from PBMCs, obtained about 5 days after vaccination. The genes are TRBV30 and TRBJ2-2, with D possibly being TRBD1 (6 bases). The sequence derives from a man in his fifties who received an inactivated influenza vaccine. The CDR3 here is CAWIRGGELFF. The CDR3 region has the DNA TGTGCCTGGATCAGGGGCGGGGAGCTGTTTTTT.